The next 26 T cell receptor beta chains were all read from a single sample in a study of OX40 agonist ivuxolimab in advanced cancers. TCRdb's table, derived via immunoSEQ multiplex PCR, lists solely in-frame clones and lacks some. The sample shows about 67,000 clones, about 90% of them seen only once. The sequencing used CD4+ or CD8+ T cells sorted from blood, collected in a trial of the OX40 agonist ivuxolimab. The source of these receptors is an adult with an advanced solid tumor such as melanoma, head and neck, liver or kidney cancer.

This chain joins TRBV28 and TRBJ2-1; TRBD2 aligns across 7 bases. This CDR3 spans 15 amino acids. The J segment lost 0 bases and the V segment lost 5 bases, leaving 4 bases of the junction unmatched. The germline V gene has CDR1 MDHEN and CDR2 SYDVKM. CDR3 DNA sequence: TGTGCCAGCAGTGTCGGGGGGAGCTCCTACAATGAGCAGTTCTTC. It codes for CASSVGGSSYNEQFF. Full variable domain (remainder filled in from reference TRBV28 and TRBJ2-1): DVKVTQSSRYLVKRTGEKVFLECVQDMDHENMFWYRQDPGLGLRLIYFSYDVKMKEKGDIPEGYSVSREKKERFSLILESASTNQTSMYLCASSVGGSSYNEQFFGPGTRLTVL.

This chain uses TRBV5-6 with TRBJ1-4; D may be TRBD1 (5 bases). Trimming left V 4 bases short and J 7 bases short, with 11 bases between. CDR3 length: 13 amino acids. The germline CDR1 and CDR2 sequences are SGHDT and YYEEEE. The CDR3 DNA reads TGTGCCAGCAGCGAAGGGACCAGTGAAAAACTGTTTTTT. It is translated as CASSEGTSEKLFF.

The rearrangement uses TRBV5-1 and TRBJ2-7; a possible D gene is TRBD1 (5 bases). V was shortened by 4 bases and J by 3 bases, with 8 bases between the two germline ends. CDR3 size: 12 residues. CDR1 is SGHRS and CDR2 is YFSETQ in the germline V gene. The CDR3 here is CASSRTSYEQYF. The CDR3 region has the DNA TGCGCCAGCAGCAGGACAAGCTACGAGCAGTACTTC.

V usage is TRBV6-5 and J usage is TRBJ1-2; TRBD1 matches at 12 bases. V was pared by 5 bases and J by 8 bases, with 6 bases of the junction left unmatched. The CDR3 runs to 14 residues. The germline V gene has CDR1 MNHEY and CDR2 SVGAGI. CDR3 coding DNA: TGTGCCAGCAGTCAGGGACAGGGGGCAAAGGGCTACACCTTC. This codes for CASSQGQGAKGYTF.

CDR3 in amino acids: CASSLRSGAGETQYF. In DNA form, the CDR3 reads TGCGCCAGCAGCTTGCGCTCGGGGGCGGGAGAGACCCAGTACTTC. The V gene is TRBV5-1, the J gene TRBJ2-5; perhaps D is TRBD1 or TRBD2 (6 bases each). Germline CDR1 and CDR2: SGHRS and YFSETQ. The CDR3 is made up of 15 amino acids. Trimming removed 1 base from V and 4 bases from J, with 14 bases in between.

The chain carries TRBV14 and TRBJ1-3; 8 bases match TRBD1. The CDR3 runs 14 residues. Per the germline V gene, CDR1 is SGHDN and CDR2 is FVKESK. J was trimmed by 6 bases and V by 8 bases; bases with no gene match: 9. CDR3 region: CASRRTGSSNTIYF. As DNA, the CDR3 is TGTGCCAGCCGCAGGACAGGGAGTTCAAACACCATATATTTT.

This chain uses TRBV29-1 with TRBJ1-2; TRBD1 matches 8 bases. V lost 4 bases, J lost 5 bases, and 3 bases stayed unmatched. This CDR3 spans 12 amino acids. Germline V gene sequence: CDR1 SQVTM, CDR2 ANQGSEA. The CDR3 sequence is CSVVTGAYGYTF. The CDR3 DNA sequence: TGCAGCGTTGTGACAGGGGCATATGGCTACACCTTC.

V is TRBV9 and J is TRBJ2-5; 8 bases line up with TRBD1. V dropped 3 bases and J dropped 3; count of bases not matched to a gene: 1. Germline V gene lookup returns CDR1 SGDLS and CDR2 YYNGEE. The CDR3 covers 13 residues. The CDR3 loop is CASSAGGKETQYF. DNA of the CDR3: TGTGCCAGCAGCGCAGGGGGCAAAGAGACCCAGTACTTC.

This clone was recorded only once. The rearrangement joins TRBV28 to TRBJ2-7; D not certain. This CDR3 contains 14 residues. CDR1 and CDR2 (germline): MDHEN, SYDVKM. Trimming removed 7 bases at V and 2 bases at J, with 15 bases between. CDR3 coding DNA: TGTGCCAGCATCCCCGCCGGGCCACCCTACGAGCAGTACTTC. It is translated as CASIPAGPPYEQYF. The whole variable domain, remainder taken from reference TRBV28 and TRBJ2-7, is DVKVTQSSRYLVKRTGEKVFLECVQDMDHENMFWYRQDPGLGLRLIYFSYDVKMKEKGDIPEGYSVSREKKERFSLILESASTNQTSMYLCASIPAGPPYEQYFGPGTRLTVT.

This clone came up once. In DNA form, the CDR3 reads TGTGCCAGCAGAGACACCCGACAGAGCTCCTACGAGCAGTACTTC. This gives the protein CASRDTRQSSYEQYF. The J gene is TRBJ2-7, the V gene TRBV2, with TRBD1 as a possible D gene (5 bases). The length of the CDR3 is 15 residues. The germline CDR1 and CDR2 sequences are SNHLY and FYNNEI. V shed 6 bases and J shed 0 bases, with 15 bases lying between them.

The chain carries TRBV2 and TRBJ2-2, with D possibly TRBD1 on 6 matching bases. Germline CDR1 reads SNHLY; CDR2 reads FYNNEI. CDR3 length: 14 amino acids. Trimming shortened V by 5 bases and J by 0 bases, and 7 bases separated the two germline ends. In DNA form, the CDR3 reads TGTGCCAGCAGTTACAGGGCGAACACCGGGGAGCTGTTTTTT. It is translated as CASSYRANTGELFF.

The chain carries TRBV5-1 and TRBJ2-7; TRBD1 matches 10 bases. With 3 bases clipped from V and 1 base from J, the junction kept 7 bases outside the gene matches. CDR3 length: 16 residues. Germline lookup yields CDR1 SGHRS and CDR2 YFSETQ. CDR3 sequence: CASSSARDRGSYEQYF. CDR3 nucleotide sequence: TGCGCCAGCAGCTCTGCTCGGGACAGGGGTTCCTACGAGCAGTACTTC.

V and J are TRBV5-4 and TRBJ1-2; 11 bases are shared with TRBD1. V lost 4 bases to trimming and J lost 3 bases; unmatched junction nucleotides: 2. The CDR3 is made up of 14 amino acids. Germline values: CDR1 SGHNT, CDR2 YYREEE (reference sequence). The DNA for the CDR3 is TGTGCCAGCAGCCGGACAGGGGGCGACTATGGCTACACCTTC. Translated: CASSRTGGDYGYTF.

The chain is built from TRBV6-1 and TRBJ2-6; D is perhaps TRBD1 (5 bases). Deletions cut 2 bases from V and 0 bases from J, with 20 bases between. The germline CDR1 and CDR2 sequences are MNHNS and SASEGT. The length of the CDR3 is 20 residues. CDR3 sequence (DNA): TGTGCCAGCAGTGAACCTGGAAGTACAGGAAAACTCTCTGGGGCCAACGTCCTGACTTTC. Translation gives CASSEPGSTGKLSGANVLTF.

The genes are TRBV15 and TRBJ1-2, with no clear D. CDR1 and CDR2 (germline): LNHNV, YYDKDF (reference sequence). Deletions cut 0 bases from V and 4 bases from J, with 15 bases between. The CDR3 has 16 residues. CDR3 residues: CATSRDSEGSAYGYTF. In DNA form, the CDR3 reads TGTGCCACCAGCAGAGATTCGGAGGGATCTGCCTATGGCTACACCTTC.

The chain is built from TRBV7-2 and TRBJ1-2; 12 nucleotides line up with TRBD1. J lost 8 bases, V lost 1 base, and 5 bases had no gene match. The CDR3 totals 15 residues. The germline V gene has CDR1 SGHTA and CDR2 FQGNSA. The CDR3, as DNA: TGTGCCAGCAGCTTAGGAGCAGGGACAGGGGGCGGCTACACCTTC. Translated, it gives CASSLGAGTGGGYTF.

The rearrangement uses TRBV10-2 and TRBJ2-7; D perhaps matches TRBD1 (6 bases). V was pared by 0 bases and J by 6 bases, with 9 bases between. This CDR3 spans 13 amino acids. Germline CDR1 is WSHSY and CDR2 is SAAADI. This CDR3 is CASSESGGIEQYF. The DNA for the CDR3 is TGCGCCAGCAGTGAGTCAGGGGGTATCGAGCAGTACTTC.

The gene calls are TRBV7-9 and TRBJ1-2; D gene uncertain. The CDR3 totals 13 residues. Germline V gene data show CDR1 as SEHNR and CDR2 as FQNEAQ (reference sequence). V lost 1 base and J 4 bases, leaving 7 bases between the germline ends. In nucleotides, the CDR3 is TGTGCCAGCAGCTTAGGGCAGTTCTATGGCTACACCTTC. Translation gives CASSLGQFYGYTF.

CDR3 protein: CASSLGVTTYEQYF. Written as DNA, the CDR3 is TGTGCCAGCAGCTTAGGGGTCACTACCTACGAGCAGTACTTC. The V and J genes are TRBV7-6 and TRBJ2-7; D is undetermined. The V and J ends lost 1 base and 2 bases respectively, with 9 bases between them. Germline values: CDR1 SGHVS, CDR2 FNYEAQ. This CDR3 has 14 amino acids.

This clone was observed a single time. V is TRBV28 and J is TRBJ1-5; D not resolved. Germline V CDR1 and CDR2: MDHEN, SYDVKM. V was shortened by 6 bases and J by 1 base, with 7 bases between the two germline ends. This CDR3 spans 13 amino acids. The DNA of the CDR3 is TGTGCCAGCAGAACGGACAGCAATCAGCCCCAGCATTTT. As protein: CASRTDSNQPQHF.

The rearrangement uses TRBV28 and TRBJ2-1; 8 nucleotides match TRBD1. The ends lost 4 bases at V and 8 bases at J; junction bases unmatched: 7. The germline V gene has CDR1 MDHEN and CDR2 SYDVKM. This CDR3 spans 14 amino acids. The CDR3 region is CASSSHQGAHEQFF. CDR3 bases: TGTGCCAGCAGTTCCCACCAGGGGGCGCATGAGCAGTTCTTC. Combining the CDR3 with reference TRBV28 and TRBJ2-1 gives the whole variable domain DVKVTQSSRYLVKRTGEKVFLECVQDMDHENMFWYRQDPGLGLRLIYFSYDVKMKEKGDIPEGYSVSREKKERFSLILESASTNQTSMYLCASSSHQGAHEQFFGPGTRLTVL.

J is TRBJ2-5 and V is TRBV28, with 7 bases that match TRBD1. This CDR3 is built from 14 residues. Per the germline V gene, CDR1 is MDHEN and CDR2 is SYDVKM. Germline trimming cut 3 bases from V and 3 bases from J; bases unmatched to any gene: 4. CDR3 DNA sequence: TGTGCCAGCAGTTTTGGAGGACAGGAAGAGACCCAGTACTTC. Protein: CASSFGGQEETQYF.

This clone was detected only once. This chain connects TRBV19 to TRBJ1-2, with a weak D call TRBD1 (5 bases). The germline V gene has CDR1 LNHDA and CDR2 SQIVND (reference sequence). CDR3 length: 12 amino acids. The V end lost 6 bases, the J end lost 7 bases, and 12 bases lay between the germline ends. The CDR3: CASRVGESGYTF. CDR3 DNA sequence: TGTGCCAGTAGGGTGGGGGAAAGTGGCTACACCTTC.

This rearrangement joins TRBV7-3 to TRBJ2-6; 7 bases are a match to TRBD1. CDR1 is SGHTA and CDR2 is FQGTGA in the germline V gene. The junction had 6 bases not matched to a gene; V was cut back by 4 bases and J by 0 bases. CDR3 length equals 17 residues. The CDR3 DNA is TGTGCCAGCAGCTCCGGACAGGCCCGCTCTGGGGCCAACGTCCTGACTTTC. Translated, it gives CASSSGQARSGANVLTF.

The count of this clone is one. The rearrangement joins TRBV15 to TRBJ2-3; possible D gene TRBD1, 5 bases. The V end lost 0 bases, the J end lost 6 bases, and 16 bases lay between the germline ends. This CDR3 is 16 amino acids long. Germline V gives CDR1 LNHNV, CDR2 YYDKDF (reference sequence). The CDR3 DNA follows: TGTGCCACCAGCAGAGATCGTGCCAGGGTGGGGGATACGCAGTATTTT. Translating it yields CATSRDRARVGDTQYF.

This sequence joins TRBV14 and TRBJ1-2, with 7 bases lining up with TRBD1. V gave up 3 bases and J gave up 9 bases; unmatched junction bases: 4. Germline-derived CDR1 and CDR2 are SGHDN and FVKESK. The CDR3 consists of 12 residues. CDR3 residues: CASSQYRGSYTF. The CDR3 DNA reads TGTGCCAGCAGCCAGTACAGGGGTAGCTACACCTTC.